A selection of T cell receptor beta chains follows, all from one sample in a study of vaccination and CD4 T cells after COVID-19. From the PCR reads, TCRdb called clonotypes with MiXCR, one entry per CDR3 protein. The table shows roughly 14,000 distinct CDR3 sequences, with roughly 61% occurring only once. Their specific antigens are unknown. Sequencing was carried out using CD4+ T cells from blood, cultured in vitro. The source of these receptors is a human donor who had recovered from COVID-19. The CDR3 runs from the conserved cysteine through the conserved F or W. A D gene is named only where the DNA matches it firmly. The size entry is marked missing in some rows and otherwise reads once, few, many or a size class.

j_gene	v_gene	abundance	d_gene	CDR3aa	CDR3nt
TRBJ2-3	TRBV6-1	NA	NA	CASSARWGGTDTQYF	TGTGCCAGCAGTGCCAGATGGGGGGGCACAGATACGCAGTATTTT
TRBJ2-7	TRBV20-1	NA	TRBD2	CSANPTSGSLEKF	TGCAGTGCTAACCCGACTAGCGGGAGCTTAGAGAAATTC
TRBJ2-2	TRBV6-2/TRBV6-3	NA	TRBD1	CASRERDRGFGGELFF	TGTGCCAGCCGCGAACGGGACAGGGGATTTGGCGGGGAGCTGTTTTTT
TRBJ2-1	TRBV7-3	NA	TRBD2	CASSSTSGSYHEQFF	TGTGCCAGCAGCTCGACTAGCGGGAGTTACCATGAGCAGTTCTTC
TRBJ2-6	TRBV10-3	NA	NA	CAISRTAGANVLTF	TGTGCCATCAGCCGGACAGCTGGGGCCAACGTCCTGACTTTC
TRBJ1-6	TRBV27	NA	NA	CASATPGRNSPLHF	TGTGCCAGCGCAACACCGGGACGAAATTCACCCCTCCACTTT
TRBJ2-1	TRBV5-1	NA	NA	CASSRDATSYNEQFF	TGCGCCAGCAGCCGTGACGCGACGTCCTACAATGAGCAGTTCTTC
TRBJ2-5	TRBV28	NA	TRBD1	CASSLLLGQGRETQYF	TGTGCCAGCAGTTTACTCCTCGGACAGGGGCGAGAGACCCAGTACTTC
TRBJ2-3	TRBV2	NA	NA	CASSGPLYSQAAYTDTQYF	TGTGCCAGCAGTGGGCCTCTCTATAGCCAAGCGGCCTACACAGATACGCAGTATTTT
TRBJ1-2	TRBV4-1	NA	NA	CASSQGALGDGYTF	TGCGCCAGCAGCCAAGGAGCACTCGGAGACGGCTACACCTTC
TRBJ1-6	TRBV2	NA	NA	CASSVGNSPLHF	TGTGCCAGCAGTGTGGGGAATTCACCCCTCCACTTT
TRBJ2-2	TRBV18	NA	NA	CASSHSQSGELFF	TGTGCCAGCTCCCACTCCCAGTCCGGGGAGCTGTTTTTT
TRBJ2-3	TRBV7-2	few	TRBD2	CASSRRGRGGADTQYF	TGTGCCAGCAGCCGCCGCGGCCGGGGGGGAGCAGATACGCAGTATTTT
TRBJ2-2	TRBV29-1	NA	TRBD2	CSVRLAGETGELFF	TGCAGCGTTAGACTAGCGGGAGAGACCGGGGAGCTGTTTTTT
TRBJ2-2	TRBV20-1	few	TRBD2	CSARGTSGSFAGELFF	TGCAGTGCTAGAGGTACTAGCGGGAGTTTCGCCGGGGAGCTGTTTTTT
TRBJ1-2	TRBV19	NA	TRBD1	CASSLDRGLYYGYTF	TGTGCCAGTAGTCTCGACAGGGGATTATACTATGGCTACACCTTC
TRBJ1-3	TRBV7-2	NA	NA	CASSSVTGIGNTIYF	TGTGCCAGCAGCTCTGTAACAGGGATTGGAAACACCATATATTTT